Listed below are T cell receptor beta chains from one sample, sequenced in a study of neurological immune-mediated disorders. TCRdb independently ran MiXCR on the 5' RACE reads; one entry per CDR3 protein. In the table there are roughly 100,000 distinct CDR3 sequences, 10% to 13% of which are singletons. Sample: PBMCs. Receptor source: a female donor with HTLV-1-associated myelopathy (HAM/TSP). Both conserved end residues are part of each CDR3. Each record gives: CDR3 protein, CDR3 DNA, clone size, D gene, V gene, J gene. The D gene is left open where the match is weak. The listing skips clone size in some rows; elsewhere it reads once, few, many or a size class.

CDR3: CSALRDSPLHF
DNA: TGCAGTGCCCTGAGAGATTCACCCCTCCACTTT
size: few
D: .
V: TRBV20-1
J: TRBJ1-6

CDR3: CASSLIANEKLFF
DNA: TGTGCCAGCAGCTTGATAGCTAATGAAAAACTGTTTTTT
size: .
D: .
V: TRBV7-8
J: TRBJ1-4

CDR3: CASSFEDGVTPLHF
DNA: TGTGCCAGCAGCTTCGAGGACGGGGTTACACCCCTCCACTTT
size: .
D: .
V: TRBV5-6
J: TRBJ1-6

CDR3: CAIIGSGTEDYEQYF
DNA: TGTGCCATCATCGGATCAGGGACGGAAGACTACGAGCAGTACTTC
size: many
D: .
V: TRBV10-3
J: TRBJ2-7

CDR3: CASRPGGNTEAFF
DNA: TGCGCCAGCCGACCGGGGGGGAACACTGAAGCTTTCTTT
size: many
D: .
V: TRBV5-1
J: TRBJ1-1

CDR3: CSAPHPGGNQPQHF
DNA: TGCAGTGCTCCCCACCCCGGCGGCAATCAGCCCCAGCATTTT
size: many
D: .
V: TRBV20-1
J: TRBJ1-5

CDR3: CAISARSTGSYNEQFF
DNA: TGTGCCATCAGTGCAAGGAGTACAGGCTCCTACAATGAGCAGTTCTTC
size: many
D: .
V: TRBV10-3
J: TRBJ2-1

CDR3: CASSVVGLGADTQYF
DNA: TGTGCCAGCAGCGTAGTTGGATTGGGGGCAGATACGCAGTATTTT
size: many
D: .
V: TRBV9
J: TRBJ2-3

CDR3: CASRLDLYEQYF
DNA: TGCGCCAGCAGATTGGACCTCTACGAGCAGTACTTC
size: once
D: .
V: TRBV5-1
J: TRBJ2-7

CDR3: CASSSMGKDTQYF
DNA: TGTGCCAGCAGCTCAATGGGGAAGGATACGCAGTATTTT
size: many
D: .
V: TRBV7-9
J: TRBJ2-3

CDR3: CASSPGPDRDYLSAKNIQYF
DNA: TGCGCCAGCAGCCCTGGACCTGACAGGGACTATCTTTCAGCCAAAAACATTCAGTACTTC
size: many
D: .
V: TRBV5-1
J: TRBJ2-4

CDR3: CAIRQAGTNYGYTF
DNA: TGTGCCATCAGGCAGGCCGGGACTAACTATGGCTACACCTTC
size: medium-sized
D: .
V: TRBV10-3
J: TRBJ1-2

CDR3: CAWSEDRGTYEQYF
DNA: TGTGCCTGGAGTGAGGACAGGGGGACCTACGAGCAGTACTTC
size: .
D: TRBD1
V: TRBV30
J: TRBJ2-7

CDR3: CASGPVPSGGRTDTQYF
DNA: TGTGCCAGCGGCCCGGTTCCTAGCGGGGGACGCACAGATACGCAGTATTTT
size: few
D: TRBD2
V: TRBV5-6
J: TRBJ2-3

CDR3: CASSQYRAGNTIYF
DNA: TGTGCCAGCAGTCAATACAGGGCTGGAAACACCATATATTTT
size: many
D: .
V: TRBV27
J: TRBJ1-3

CDR3: CSARVGRTGWNTGELFF
DNA: TGCAGTGCTAGGGTCGGGAGGACAGGGTGGAACACCGGGGAGCTGTTTTTT
size: .
D: .
V: TRBV20-1
J: TRBJ2-2

CDR3: CASSPGQNIQYF
DNA: TGCGCCAGCAGCCCAGGGCAAAACATTCAGTACTTC
size: many
D: .
V: TRBV4-1
J: TRBJ2-4

CDR3: CSARDWASGVGEQYF
DNA: TGCAGTGCTAGAGATTGGGCTAGCGGGGTTGGCGAGCAGTACTTC
size: .
D: TRBD2
V: TRBV20-1
J: TRBJ2-7

CDR3: CASSPSTGGYTF
DNA: TGTGCCAGCAGTCCATCGACTGGAGGCTACACCTTC
size: many
D: .
V: TRBV6-5
J: TRBJ1-2

CDR3: CASNDRGRGKLFF
DNA: TGTGCCAGTAACGACAGGGGGCGCGGAAAACTGTTTTTT
size: many
D: TRBD1
V: TRBV19
J: TRBJ1-4

CDR3: CASSDRQGRDTQYF
DNA: TGTGCCAGCAGTGACCGACAGGGGCGGGATACGCAGTATTTT
size: .
D: TRBD1
V: TRBV6-4
J: TRBJ2-3

CDR3: CASSQARSETQYF
DNA: TGTGCCAGCAGCCAAGCTAGGTCGGAGACCCAGTACTTC
size: many
D: .
V: TRBV4-2
J: TRBJ2-5

CDR3: CSVSQGPEDTQYF
DNA: TGCAGCGTATCACAGGGGCCCGAGGATACGCAGTATTTT
size: many
D: TRBD1
V: TRBV29-1
J: TRBJ2-3

CDR3: CSARENRGNSPLHF
DNA: TGCAGTGCTAGAGAAAACAGGGGTAATTCACCCCTCCACTTT
size: many
D: TRBD1
V: TRBV20-1
J: TRBJ1-6

CDR3: CSALQGDYGYTF
DNA: TGCAGTGCTCTACAGGGGGACTATGGCTACACCTTC
size: many
D: TRBD1
V: TRBV20-1
J: TRBJ1-2

CDR3: CASSYISADTQYF
DNA: TGTGCCAGCAGTTATATAAGCGCAGATACGCAGTATTTT
size: many
D: .
V: TRBV6-2/TRBV6-3
J: TRBJ2-3

CDR3: CASSLTSGGVDTGELFF
DNA: TGTGCCAGCAGCTTGACTAGCGGGGGGGTAGACACCGGGGAGCTGTTTTTT
size: many
D: TRBD2
V: TRBV27
J: TRBJ2-2

CDR3: CASSTNAEGPAFF
DNA: TGTGCCAGCTCAACGAACGCGGAGGGGCCAGCTTTCTTT
size: many
D: .
V: TRBV18
J: TRBJ1-1

CDR3: CATSRGIQGGTDTQYF
DNA: TGTGCCACCAGCAGAGGCATACAGGGAGGCACAGATACGCAGTATTTT
size: many
D: .
V: TRBV15
J: TRBJ2-3

CDR3: CSARQGYEQFF
DNA: TGCAGTGCTAGACAGGGGTATGAGCAGTTCTTC
size: .
D: .
V: TRBV20-1
J: TRBJ2-1

CDR3: CASSLPGNSPLHF
DNA: TGTGCCAGCAGTTTGCCTGGTAATTCACCCCTCCACTTT
size: many
D: .
V: TRBV12-3/TRBV12-4
J: TRBJ1-6

CDR3: CSAIQGDQPQHF
DNA: TGCAGTGCAATACAGGGGGATCAGCCCCAGCATTTT
size: many
D: TRBD1
V: TRBV20-1
J: TRBJ1-5

CDR3: CASSLTASLNSPLHF
DNA: TGCGCCAGCAGCTTGACCGCGTCCCTCAATTCACCCCTCCACTTT
size: .
D: .
V: TRBV5-1
J: TRBJ1-6

CDR3: CSARDGGGAGEQYF
DNA: TGCAGTGCTAGAGATGGCGGGGGGGCTGGCGAGCAGTACTTC
size: .
D: TRBD2
V: TRBV20-1
J: TRBJ2-7